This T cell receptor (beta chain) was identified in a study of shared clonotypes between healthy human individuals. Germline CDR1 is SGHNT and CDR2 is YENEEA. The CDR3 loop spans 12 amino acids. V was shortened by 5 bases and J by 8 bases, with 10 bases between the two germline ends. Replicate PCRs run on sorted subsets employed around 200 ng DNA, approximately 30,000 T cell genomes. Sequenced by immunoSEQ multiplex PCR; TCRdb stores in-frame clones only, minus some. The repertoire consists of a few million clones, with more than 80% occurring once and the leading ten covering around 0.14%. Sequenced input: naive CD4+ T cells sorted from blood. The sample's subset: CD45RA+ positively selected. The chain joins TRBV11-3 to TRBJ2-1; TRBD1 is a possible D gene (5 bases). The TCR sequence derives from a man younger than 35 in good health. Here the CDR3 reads CASSQGLYEQFF. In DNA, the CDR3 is TGTGCCAGCAGCCAGGGTTTGTATGAGCAGTTCTTC.